What follows describes a single TCR beta chain. As yet, its antigen is unknown. The sample belongs to a study of cytomegalovirus exposure and HLA in healthy donors. Overall study findings and caveats: Trimming of TCR beta V- and J-genes showed a link, identified in a later analysis, to a missense DCLRE1C variant. Listed as cytomegalovirus-associated were 150 or so TCR beta chains.

PCR employed 60 Vbeta and 13 Jbeta primers. Sequencing was performed with immunoSEQ multiplex PCR; in TCRdb, only in-frame clones are kept and a portion is missing. Its clone listing holds around 40,000 clones. Material for sequencing was PBMCs. The clonotype comes from a man in his thirties or forties in good health and CMV-seronegative.

The CDR3, as DNA: TGTGCCAGCAGTTCCCCCCGTTCGGGTGGGGGACAGCGGGCTTTCTTT. Residues: CASSSPRSGGGQRAFF. V and J are TRBV28 and TRBJ1-1; 7 bases match TRBD1. The CDR3 is 16 amino acids. V trimming: 4 bases; J trimming: 11 bases; junction bases outside the gene matches: 19. Germline V gene lookup returns CDR1 MDHEN and CDR2 SYDVKM.